Listed here are 29 T cell receptor beta chains from one sample, sequenced in a study of patients and donors after allogeneic stem cell transplantation. TCRdb recomputed calls from the RT-PCR reads with MiXCR, one row per CDR3 protein. This sample has tens of thousands of distinct CDR3 sequences; about 48% occur once, and the top ten carry around 55%. Sequenced input: blood, either unsorted or a sorted T cell fraction (not recorded which). The receptors were sampled from a human donor who was either an allogeneic HSCT recipient or a stem cell or donor lymphocyte infusion donor (not recorded which). It is not recorded whose cells these are; they may come from a transplant donor.

This clonotype was observed a single time. This chain joins TRBV12-3 or TRBV12-4 and TRBJ2-4; possibly TRBD1 for D (5 bases). The germline V and J ends were trimmed by 3 bases and 9 bases, with 15 bases remaining between them. CDR3 length: 14 residues. The CDR3 DNA reads as TGTGCCAGCAGTTTTTCCTCAGTGGGGCTCATTCAGTACTTC. Protein: CASSFSSVGLIQYF.

There are a few counts of this clonotype. The rearrangement joins TRBV7-9 to TRBJ2-7; 8 nucleotides line up with TRBD2. Germline V lookup: CDR1 SEHNR, CDR2 FQNEAQ (reference sequence). V gave up 7 bases and J gave up 0 bases; unmatched junction bases: 8. The CDR3 length is 15 residues. CDR3 sequence: CASTTEREPSYEQYF. Here the CDR3 DNA reads TGTGCCAGCACCACCGAGCGGGAGCCCTCCTACGAGCAGTACTTC.

This clonotype was observed a few times. The chain uses TRBV4-2 and TRBJ1-1; D is uncertain. This CDR3 spans 14 amino acids. V was trimmed by 1 base and J by 6 bases, leaving 12 bases between them. In germline, CDR1 is LGHNA, CDR2 YNFKEQ. CDR3 amino acids: CASSQAVDTAEAFF. In DNA, the CDR3 is TGTGCCAGCAGCCAAGCAGTCGACACCGCTGAAGCTTTCTTT.

This clonotype has just a few counts. CDR3 amino acids: CASSPTSGSSYNEQFF. The DNA of the CDR3 is TGTGCCAGCAGCCCCACTAGCGGAAGCTCCTACAATGAGCAGTTCTTC. The chain joins TRBV9 to TRBJ2-1; 8 positions agree with TRBD2. The germline V gene encodes CDR1 SGDLS and CDR2 YYNGEE. The V and J ends lost 4 bases and 0 bases, in that order; junction bases with no gene match: 6. CDR3 size: 16 residues.

This clonotype came up a few times. The chain links TRBV12-3 or TRBV12-4 to TRBJ1-2; 9 nucleotides match TRBD1. The V gene end was trimmed by 5 bases and the J gene end by 4 bases; junction bases not matched to a gene: 5. The CDR3 runs to 14 residues. The CDR3 sequence is CASSPGQGAYGYTF. The CDR3 DNA reads TGTGCCAGCAGTCCGGGACAGGGTGCCTATGGCTACACCTTC.

The J gene is TRBJ1-5, the V gene TRBV7-2; TRBD1 aligns across 8 bases. V lost 5 bases and J lost 7; bases outside the gene matches: 10. The CDR3 spans 15 residues. Germline V gene sequence: CDR1 SGHTA, CDR2 FQGNSA. CDR3 sequence reads: CASSRNGQGGQPQHF. The CDR3 nucleotides read TGTGCCAGCAGCAGGAACGGACAGGGCGGACAGCCCCAGCATTTT.

The table lists this clonotype with a few counts. CDR3 loop: CASSRGGNTIYF. The CDR3 DNA sequence: TGTGCCAGCAGCCGCGGAGGAAACACCATATATTTT. This chain connects TRBV3-1 to TRBJ1-3; D is ambiguous. V was shortened by 4 bases and J by 4 bases, with 5 bases between the two germline ends. The length of the CDR3 is 12 residues. CDR1 is LGHDT and CDR2 is YNNKEL in the germline V gene (reference sequence).

In its sample, this clonotype was seen a few times. The chain has TRBV7-9 and TRBJ1-5; D may be TRBD1 (6 bases). This CDR3 is 16 amino acids long. Trimming removed 3 bases from V and 2 bases from J, with 14 bases in between. The germline V gene encodes CDR1 SEHNR and CDR2 FQNEAQ (reference sequence). In DNA, the CDR3 is TGTGCCAGCAGCTTGAACAGGGAGGGACGCAATCAGCCCCAGCATTTT. Translating gives CASSLNREGRNQPQHF.

This chain joins TRBV18 and TRBJ1-1; 8 nucleotides agree with TRBD1. This CDR3 has 16 amino acids. The germline gives CDR1 KGHSH, CDR2 LQKENI. The V and J ends lost 0 bases and 4 bases, in that order; junction bases with no gene match: 7. As DNA, the CDR3 is TGTGCCAGCTCACCACCGTTCCAGGGGGCGTCCACTGAAGCTTTCTTT. This encodes CASSPPFQGASTEAFF.

Only a few counts were recorded for this clonotype. The chain recombines TRBV20-1 with TRBJ1-5, with D possibly matching TRBD1 (5 bases). Germline-derived CDR1 and CDR2 are DFQATT and SNEGSKA (reference sequence). The CDR3 sequence is 15 residues long. Between the trimmed V and J ends, which lost 3 bases and 0 bases, there was a span of 12 bases. The CDR3 DNA is TGCAGTGCTAGGGGGCAGCGTTATAGCAATCAGCCCCAGCATTTT. Translating it yields CSARGQRYSNQPQHF.

DNA for the CDR3: TGTGCCAGCAGTTTGTCACAGGGGGACACTGAAGCTTTCTTT. Its translation: CASSLSQGDTEAFF. The V call is TRBV28, the J call TRBJ1-1; TRBD1 matches 8 bases. The CDR3 consists of 14 residues. The junction had 3 bases not matched to a gene; V was cut back by 3 bases and J by 3 bases. CDR1 is MDHEN, CDR2 SYDVKM, per germline.

The rearrangement links TRBV2 to TRBJ1-5; D is unclear. The CDR3 runs to 14 residues. Germline V gives CDR1 SNHLY, CDR2 FYNNEI. The V and J ends lost 4 bases and 7 bases respectively, with 14 bases between them. CDR3 coding DNA: TGTGCCAGCAGTGTCTACTCAGAGGAACAGCCCCAGCATTTT. It encodes CASSVYSEEQPQHF.

This chain joins TRBV11-2 and TRBJ2-1; D is unclear. Germline V gene lookup returns CDR1 SGHAT and CDR2 FQNNGV. V was shortened by 2 bases and J by 5 bases, with 7 bases between the two germline ends. The CDR3 contains 13 residues. The CDR3 DNA reads TGTGCCAGCAGCTTATTGTCGGACAATGAGCAGTTCTTC. This translates into CASSLLSDNEQFF.

V and J are TRBV9 and TRBJ1-1; D gene ambiguous. V lost 0 bases and J lost 2, with 5 bases in between. Germline CDR1 and CDR2: SGDLS and YYNGEE. CDR3 length equals 13 residues. The CDR3 nucleotides read TGTGCCAGCAGCGTAGAGGTTAACACTGAAGCTTTCTTT. Amino acid sequence: CASSVEVNTEAFF.

V and J are TRBV29-1 and TRBJ1-3; D unresolved. The CDR3 is 11 amino acids. CDR1 is SQVTM, CDR2 ANQGSEA, per germline. Deletions cut 7 bases from V and 1 base from J, with 5 bases between. Here the CDR3 reads CSGASGNTIYF. The CDR3 DNA sequence: TGCAGCGGGGCATCTGGAAACACCATATATTTT.

The J gene is TRBJ2-1, the V gene TRBV10-3; 13 bases align to TRBD2. This CDR3 is built from 15 residues. CDR1 ENHRY and CDR2 SYGVKD come from the germline V gene. The trim removed 2 bases at V and 9 bases at J, leaving 4 bases unmatched. CDR3 DNA: TGTGCCATCAGTGAGGGGACTAGCGGGATGGGTGAGCAGTTCTTC. Translation gives CAISEGTSGMGEQFF.

V usage is TRBV11-2 and J usage is TRBJ1-1; D not resolved. CDR3 size: 15 residues. CDR1 is SGHAT and CDR2 is FQNNGV in the germline V gene. Trimming took off 5 bases at V and 7 bases at J, with 20 bases between the two ends. The CDR3 sequence: CASSLVGYRYSEAFF. The CDR3 DNA reads TGTGCCAGCAGCCTAGTCGGGTACCGGTATAGTGAAGCTTTCTTT.

The chain uses TRBV12-3 or TRBV12-4 and TRBJ2-2, with 7 bases aligning to TRBD1. CDR3 length equals 16 residues. V shed 6 bases and J 3 bases; nucleotides not matched to a gene: 10. The chain's CDR3 is CASSRRQGRHTGELFF. The CDR3 nucleotides read TGTGCCAGCAGCCGCCGACAGGGCAGACACACCGGGGAGCTGTTTTTT.

V and J are TRBV12-3 or TRBV12-4 and TRBJ1-1; D gene uncertain. Trimming removed 1 base from V and 0 bases from J, with 9 bases in between. This CDR3 spans 15 amino acids. In DNA form, the CDR3 reads TGTGCCAGCAGTTTAGATGCCAGCCTGAACACTGAAGCTTTCTTT. Translating it yields CASSLDASLNTEAFF.

Only one count was recorded for this clonotype. The chain couples TRBV6-6 to TRBJ1-2; 7 bases align to TRBD1. The CDR3 is 16 residues long. After removal of 5 bases from V and 6 bases from J, the junction contained 15 bases not matched to a gene. The germline V gene encodes CDR1 MNHNY and CDR2 SVGAGI (reference sequence). The CDR3 DNA reads TGTGCCAGCAGTCAGTCGACAGGGAGCGACTTTCATGGCTACACCTTC. This gives the protein CASSQSTGSDFHGYTF.

The gene calls are TRBV10-3 and TRBJ1-2; the D is unclear. Germline V gene sequence: CDR1 ENHRY, CDR2 SYGVKD. This CDR3 spans 15 amino acids. V was pared by 0 bases and J by 3 bases, with 11 bases between. DNA of the CDR3: TGTGCCATCAGTGAGTCAGGGTTGCTCGACTATGGCTACACCTTC. The encoded protein is CAISESGLLDYGYTF.

This clonotype was detected only a few times. This chain uses TRBV7-3 with TRBJ1-1; D unresolved. V lost 8 bases to trimming and J lost 7 bases, with 17 bases between them. This CDR3 region has 13 residues. The germline gives CDR1 SGHTA, CDR2 FQGTGA. The CDR3 here is CASRDAGELEAFF. DNA of the CDR3: TGTGCCAGCCGTGACGCAGGAGAGCTTGAAGCTTTCTTT.

J is TRBJ2-7 and V is TRBV7-9; TRBD2 matches at 8 bases. V shed 0 bases and J 3 bases; nucleotides not matched to a gene: 7. The germline gives CDR1 SEHNR, CDR2 FQNEAQ (reference sequence). The CDR3 consists of 16 residues. Here the CDR3 reads CASSLAPGLDVYEQYF. The CDR3 nucleotides are TGTGCCAGCAGCTTAGCTCCGGGACTAGACGTCTACGAGCAGTACTTC.

The chain carries TRBV10-3 and TRBJ2-6; 8 bases line up with TRBD2. The CDR3 is made up of 17 amino acids. The germline CDR1 and CDR2 sequences are ENHRY and SYGVKD. J lost 2 bases, V lost 3 bases, and 6 bases had no gene match. CDR3 DNA: TGTGCCATCAGTGAAGGGAGCGGGGGACCTGGGGCCAACGTCCTGACTTTC. It codes for CAISEGSGGPGANVLTF.

This clonotype has a handful of counts. V gene TRBV7-2 combines with J gene TRBJ1-1; no clear D. Germline CDR1 is SGHTA and CDR2 is FQGNSA. The CDR3 covers 17 residues. The V gene lost 4 bases and the J gene lost 4 bases, with 22 bases spanning the gap. This CDR3 reads CASSSFRTGFWGTEAFF. The CDR3, as DNA: TGTGCCAGCAGCTCCTTCCGTACCGGGTTTTGGGGCACTGAAGCTTTCTTT.

The chain employs TRBV6-2 or TRBV6-3 and TRBJ1-1, with TRBD1 matching over 10 bases. J was trimmed by 3 bases and V by 6 bases; bases with no gene match: 13. Germline lookup yields CDR1 MNHEY and CDR2 SVGEGT. The CDR3 consists of 17 residues. The CDR3 nucleotides read TGTGCCAGCAGACCCCTCACGGGGACAGGGGTGGACACTGAAGCTTTCTTT. Protein: CASRPLTGTGVDTEAFF.

The chain carries TRBV24-1 and TRBJ1-5, with D perhaps TRBD1 (6 bases). V lost 2 bases to trimming and J lost 6 bases, with 10 bases between them. Germline-derived CDR1 and CDR2 are KGHDR and SFDVKD. The CDR3 has 14 amino acids. In DNA form, the CDR3 reads TGTGCCACCAGTGATTGGAGGGGGTCTCAGCCCCAGCATTTT. Translating it yields CATSDWRGSQPQHF.

CDR3 in amino acids: CASSPLSTGLPNTEAFF. The CDR3 DNA reads TGTGCCAGCTCACCACTTTCGACAGGGTTGCCGAACACTGAAGCTTTCTTT. The chain uses TRBV18 and TRBJ1-1; 7 bases fit TRBD1. Germline V gene sequence: CDR1 KGHSH, CDR2 LQKENI. The CDR3 runs 17 residues. V lost 1 base to trimming and J lost 1 base; unmatched junction nucleotides: 9.

This chain connects TRBV4-2 to TRBJ1-4; TRBD1 is a possible D gene (5 bases). V lost 3 bases and J 7 bases, leaving 12 bases between the germline ends. Looked up from germline, CDR1 is LGHNA and CDR2 is YNFKEQ. The CDR3 length is 14 residues. Here the CDR3 reads CASSQGEPGEKLFF. CDR3 bases: TGTGCCAGCAGCCAGGGGGAACCGGGTGAAAAACTGTTTTTT.